Shown below are 17 T cell receptor beta chains from a single sample sequenced in a study of blood T cells in healthy people across ages. PCR was performed a second time for roughly 7 to 12 cycles using a sample-barcoded 5' primer and a J-beta primer mix. Each CDR3 protein is one row after TCRdb ran MiXCR on the 5' RACE reads. Among roughly 1.6 million distinct CDR3 sequences listed, roughly 32% were seen once. What was sequenced was blood. These receptors all come from a woman aged 30 to 39 in good health.

This clonotype has only a few counts. The chain has TRBV9 and TRBJ2-6, with 8 bases identical to TRBD2. The germline V gene has CDR1 SGDLS and CDR2 YYNGEE. J was trimmed by 2 bases and V by 2 bases; bases with no gene match: 6. This CDR3 region has 17 residues. The CDR3 DNA reads TGTGCCAGCAGCGTCTCGGGGGGGCTTCCTGGGGCCAACGTCCTGACTTTC. Residues: CASSVSGGLPGANVLTF.

This clonotype has only a few counts. The chain joins TRBV20-1 to TRBJ2-4, with D perhaps matching TRBD1 (5 bases). TRBJ2-5 matches the DNA end more closely, so the J call is doubtful. The V gene's germline CDR1 is DFQATT and CDR2 SNEGSKA (reference sequence). The CDR3 contains 16 residues. CDR3 nucleotides: TGCAGTGCTAGAGATCTCCAGGGAACCCAGACGGAGACCCAGTACTTC. This encodes CSARDLQGTQTETQYF.

This clonotype was seen a few times. This rearrangement joins TRBV4-1 to TRBJ2-1, with TRBD2 matching over 9 bases. CDR3 size: 17 residues. The junction had 11 bases not matched to a gene; V was cut back by 1 base and J by 7 bases. Germline V lookup: CDR1 MGHRA, CDR2 YSYEKL. As DNA, the CDR3 is TGCGCCAGCAGCCAAGGAAGGGCGGGGGGGACGTGGAATGAGCAGTTCTTC. Protein sequence: CASSQGRAGGTWNEQFF.

The table lists this clonotype with a count of one. The chain joins TRBV7-2 to TRBJ1-2, with TRBD1 identical over 8 bases. The trim removed 1 base at V and 4 bases at J, leaving 11 bases unmatched. The CDR3 loop spans 17 amino acids. The germline gives CDR1 SGHTA, CDR2 FQGNSA. The CDR3 DNA follows: TGTGCCAGCAGCTTAGAGGGCAGGGGGCTGTCTGTCTATGGCTACACCTTC. It is translated as CASSLEGRGLSVYGYTF.

This CDR3 reads CSASRLAGAHSGANVLTF. Written as DNA, the CDR3 is TGCAGTGCTAGTCGTCTAGCGGGAGCTCACTCTGGGGCCAACGTCCTGACTTTC. The chain employs TRBV20-1 and TRBJ2-6; the match to TRBD2 covers 10 bases. The CDR3 loop spans 18 amino acids. The ends lost 3 bases at V and 0 bases at J; junction bases unmatched: 8. Germline V gene sequence: CDR1 DFQATT, CDR2 SNEGSKA (reference sequence).

For this clonotype: At one end the junction does not follow the germline gene, possibly because of a read error. The chain combines TRBV4-2 with TRBJ2-3; 7 bases are a match to TRBD1. Germline V gene lookup returns CDR1 LGHNA and CDR2 YNFKEQ. There are 17 residues in the CDR3. The CDR3 DNA reads TGTGCCAGCAGCCAAGATAATGAGGGGGCCGGATTAAATACGCTGTATTTT. This codes for CASSQDNEGAGLNTLYF.

This clonotype occurred many times. This chain links TRBV10-3 with TRBJ2-5; D tentatively fits TRBD1 or TRBD2 (6 bases each). Trimming stripped 3 bases from V and 3 bases from J, with 14 bases between. The CDR3 has 15 amino acids. The germline V gene encodes CDR1 ENHRY and CDR2 SYGVKD. The CDR3 region is CAISDGGGPEETQYF. CDR3 bases: TGTGCCATCAGTGATGGTGGGGGGCCGGAAGAGACCCAGTACTTC.

This chain links TRBV28 with TRBJ1-5; the D is unclear. V was pared by 2 bases and J by 1 base, with 6 bases between. CDR3 length: 14 amino acids. The germline CDR1 and CDR2 sequences are MDHEN and SYDVKM. CDR3 bases: TGTGCCAGCAGTTTAGAACTGAGCAATCAGCCCCAGCATTTT. Amino acids: CASSLELSNQPQHF.

The CDR3 protein is CASRDLDPQETQYF. Here the CDR3 DNA reads TGTGCCAGCAGGGATTTAGACCCGCAAGAGACCCAGTACTTC. The chain couples TRBV27 to TRBJ2-5; D is uncertain. The CDR3 extends over 14 amino acids. The ends were cut back, 6 bases at V and 2 bases at J, with 13 bases in the middle. The V gene's germline CDR1 is MNHEY and CDR2 SMNVEV (reference sequence).

The V call is TRBV6-5, the J call TRBJ2-3; the match to TRBD2 covers 11 bases. The V gene's germline CDR1 is MNHEY and CDR2 SVGAGI. The CDR3 runs 19 residues. Trimming took 0 bases from V and 2 from J; bases not matched to a gene: 10. The CDR3 DNA sequence: TGTGCCAGCAGTTACTCTGGGCTAGCGGGAGGCCGAACCACAGATACGCAGTATTTT. It is translated as CASSYSGLAGGRTTDTQYF.

The rearrangement uses TRBV6-6 and TRBJ1-5; D not certain. V was trimmed by 9 bases and J by 3 bases, leaving 12 bases between them. The CDR3 consists of 13 residues. Per germline, CDR1 MNHNY and CDR2 SVGAGI (reference sequence). As DNA, the CDR3 is TGTGCCAGTTGCCCCAACTTCAATCAGCCCCAGCATTTT. Its translation: CASCPNFNQPQHF.

This clonotype showed up many times. This chain links TRBV20-1 with TRBJ2-3, with D hard to call. This CDR3 is built from 15 residues. Trimming pared 6 bases from V and 4 bases from J, leaving 20 bases between. Germline loops: CDR1 DFQATT, CDR2 SNEGSKA (reference sequence). The CDR3 nucleotides are TGCAGTGCGAGCAGGCCCGAGGTTAACGCAGATACGCAGTATTTT. As protein: CSASRPEVNADTQYF.

This clonotype was detected only a few times. V usage is TRBV20-1 and J usage is TRBJ1-1, with unresolved D. The ends were cut back, 0 bases at V and 4 bases at J, with 15 bases in the middle. Germline V gene data show CDR1 as DFQATT and CDR2 as SNEGSKA (reference sequence). The CDR3 is 15 residues long. CDR3 sequence (DNA): TGCAGTGCTAGAGATTTGGCGGGAATCCGCACTGAAGCTTTCTTT. Translated, it gives CSARDLAGIRTEAFF.

CDR3 in amino acids: CASSDREGSPLHF. CDR3 nucleotides: TGTGCCAGCAGCGACAGGGAAGGATCACCCCTCCACTTT. The chain is built from TRBV7-3 and TRBJ1-6; 7 nucleotides line up with TRBD1. The V and J ends lost 5 bases and 10 bases, in that order; junction bases with no gene match: 5. The CDR3 extends over 13 amino acids. CDR1 and CDR2 from the germline V gene are SGHTA and FQGTGA.

The rearrangement links TRBV20-1 to TRBJ2-6; D perhaps matches TRBD2 (7 bases). Looked up from germline, CDR1 is DFQATT and CDR2 is SNEGSKA (reference sequence). The V and J ends lost 5 bases and 4 bases respectively, with 15 bases between them. The CDR3 has 15 amino acids. CDR3 sequence (DNA): TGCAGTGCTCTAGAGGGGGGGTCCGGGGCCAACGTCCTGACTTTC. It encodes CSALEGGSGANVLTF.

The chain has TRBV3-1 and TRBJ2-1; D is tentatively TRBD1 or TRBD2 (5 bases each). This CDR3 contains 12 residues. Germline CDR1 reads LGHDT; CDR2 reads YNNKEL (reference sequence). Deletions cut 4 bases from V and 9 bases from J, with 10 bases between. The CDR3 loop reads CASSLRDPEQFF. In DNA form, the CDR3 reads TGTGCCAGCAGCCTCCGGGACCCTGAGCAGTTCTTC.

This clonotype showed up many times. J is TRBJ1-5 and V is TRBV4-1, with a possible D match to TRBD1 (6 bases). CDR1 is MGHRA and CDR2 is YSYEKL in the germline V gene. The CDR3 runs to 17 residues. V was cut by 2 bases and J by 2 bases, with 16 bases left in between. CDR3 in amino acids: CASSQRGDIGGNQPQHF. The CDR3 bases are TGCGCCAGCAGCCAAAGGGGGGACATAGGGGGCAATCAGCCCCAGCATTTT.